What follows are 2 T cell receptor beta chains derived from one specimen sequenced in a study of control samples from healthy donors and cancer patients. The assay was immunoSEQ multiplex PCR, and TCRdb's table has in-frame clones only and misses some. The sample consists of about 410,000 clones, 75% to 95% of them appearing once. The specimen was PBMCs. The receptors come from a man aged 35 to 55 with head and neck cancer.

CDR3 DNA sequence: TGCGCCAGCAGCCAAGGGGGGAGCACAGATACGCAGTATTTT. It codes for CASSQGGSTDTQYF. The chain combines TRBV4-3 with TRBJ2-3; tentatively, D is TRBD1 or TRBD2 (5 bases each). Per the germline V gene, CDR1 is LGHNA and CDR2 is YSLEER. V was cut by 1 base and J by 0 bases, with 5 bases left in between. This CDR3 region has 14 residues.

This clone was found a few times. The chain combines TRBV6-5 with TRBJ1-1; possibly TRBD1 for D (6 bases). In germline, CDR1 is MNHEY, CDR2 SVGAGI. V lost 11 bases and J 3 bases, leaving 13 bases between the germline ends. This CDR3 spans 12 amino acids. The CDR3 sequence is CASMEGDTEAFF. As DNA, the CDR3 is TGTGCCTCCATGGAGGGGGACACTGAAGCTTTCTTT.